These T cell receptor beta chains were read from a single sample in a study of cytomegalovirus exposure and HLA in healthy donors. TCRdb keeps only in-frame clones here, not all; method: immunoSEQ multiplex PCR. The sample holds 65,000 to 95,000 clones, around 80% seen once. The sample consisted of PBMCs. The source is a male donor in good health and CMV-seropositive. CDR3s include the opening cysteine and the closing phenylalanine or tryptophan. Fields, in order: clone size, D gene, J gene, V gene, CDR3 DNA, CDR3 protein. The D gene is left open where the match is weak. Expanded clones get a size class; other rows say once, few or many, or leave the size out.

clone_size: NA; d_call: TRBD1; j_call: TRBJ2-5; v_call: TRBV7-9; cdr3_nt: TGTGCCAGCAGCCACGACAGGGGCTCGGAGACCCAGTACTTC; cdr3_aa: CASSHDRGSETQYF
clone_size: NA; d_call: NA; j_call: TRBJ1-2; v_call: TRBV25-1; cdr3_nt: TGTGCCAGCAGTGATCACCTGGTCTCGCCATCTAACTATGGGTACACCTTC; cdr3_aa: CASSDHLVSPSNYGYTF
clone_size: NA; d_call: NA; j_call: TRBJ2-5; v_call: TRBV7-6; cdr3_nt: TGTGCCAGCAGCTCGACTGCGAGTGGGGAGACCCAGTACTTC; cdr3_aa: CASSSTASGETQYF
clone_size: NA; d_call: NA; j_call: TRBJ2-7; v_call: TRBV5-4; cdr3_nt: TGTGCCAGCAGCTTGGCCGGGGGTACCGGGTCAAAACTCTACGAGCAGTACTTC; cdr3_aa: CASSLAGGTGSKLYEQYF
clone_size: NA; d_call: NA; j_call: TRBJ2-5; v_call: TRBV18; cdr3_nt: TGTGCCAGCTCACCGTGGCAGGGGCAAGAGACCCAGTACTTC; cdr3_aa: CASSPWQGQETQYF
clone_size: few; d_call: TRBD1; j_call: TRBJ1-1; v_call: TRBV14; cdr3_nt: TGTGCCAGCAGCCAAGATCCAGGGGGTTTTGCTGAAGCTTTCTTT; cdr3_aa: CASSQDPGGFAEAFF
clone_size: NA; d_call: NA; j_call: TRBJ2-2; v_call: TRBV27; cdr3_nt: TGTGCCAGCAGTTTATCCCCGGGTCTCACCGGGGAGCTGTTTTTT; cdr3_aa: CASSLSPGLTGELFF
clone_size: few; d_call: NA; j_call: TRBJ2-7; v_call: TRBV5-1; cdr3_nt: TGCGCCAGCAGCTTGGGCCAGGGTATCTCCTACGAGCAGTACTTC; cdr3_aa: CASSLGQGISYEQYF
clone_size: NA; d_call: NA; j_call: TRBJ1-2; v_call: TRBV27; cdr3_nt: TGTGCCAGCAGTTACCGAATGGTCGATCGGCGGGGCTACACCTTC; cdr3_aa: CASSYRMVDRRGYTF
clone_size: NA; d_call: TRBD2; j_call: TRBJ2-1; v_call: TRBV10-1; cdr3_nt: TGCGCCAGCAGTCGTTGGACTAGCGCAGGCTCCTACAATGAGCAGTTCTTC; cdr3_aa: CASSRWTSAGSYNEQFF
clone_size: NA; d_call: TRBD2; j_call: TRBJ2-3; v_call: TRBV6-4; cdr3_nt: TGTGCCAGCAGTGAACTAGCGGGAGAGGGCACAGATACGCAGTATTTT; cdr3_aa: CASSELAGEGTDTQYF
clone_size: NA; d_call: NA; j_call: TRBJ2-7; v_call: TRBV7-9; cdr3_nt: TGTGCCAGCAGCCCGGGGAGGTGGTACGAGCAGTACTTC; cdr3_aa: CASSPGRWYEQYF
clone_size: NA; d_call: NA; j_call: TRBJ2-1; v_call: TRBV6-1; cdr3_nt: TGTGCCAGCACGGAGGGTAGCGCGGGGAATGAGCAGTTCTTC; cdr3_aa: CASTEGSAGNEQFF
clone_size: NA; d_call: TRBD2; j_call: TRBJ2-7; v_call: TRBV5-1; cdr3_nt: TGCGCCAGCAGGCAGATAGCGGGATCGCAATTAAGGCAGTACTTC; cdr3_aa: CASRQIAGSQLRQYF
clone_size: once; d_call: TRBD1; j_call: TRBJ2-7; v_call: TRBV5-1; cdr3_nt: TGCGCCAGCAGCTACACCGGGACAGGAAATTACGAGCAGTACTTC; cdr3_aa: CASSYTGTGNYEQYF
clone_size: NA; d_call: TRBD1; j_call: TRBJ2-7; v_call: TRBV30; cdr3_nt: TGTGCCTGGTCTCTCGGGACAGTCTCCTACGAGCAGTACTTC; cdr3_aa: CAWSLGTVSYEQYF
clone_size: NA; d_call: NA; j_call: TRBJ1-5; v_call: TRBV15; cdr3_nt: TGTGCCACCAGCAGAGGGACAAATAGCAATCAGCCCCAGCATTTT; cdr3_aa: CATSRGTNSNQPQHF
clone_size: NA; d_call: TRBD1; j_call: TRBJ2-7; v_call: TRBV7-3; cdr3_nt: TGTGCCAGCAGCTTCGGGGGACAGGGGGCTGGCGAGCAGTACTTC; cdr3_aa: CASSFGGQGAGEQYF
clone_size: few; d_call: NA; j_call: TRBJ1-5; v_call: TRBV6-5; cdr3_nt: TGTGCCAGAAAAGTTGGGGGGACGGTACATCAGCCCCAGCATTTT; cdr3_aa: CARKVGGTVHQPQHF
clone_size: NA; d_call: TRBD1; j_call: TRBJ2-7; v_call: TRBV6-4; cdr3_nt: TGTGCCAGCAGCAACCGACAGGGGGCCGGGCAGTACTTC; cdr3_aa: CASSNRQGAGQYF
clone_size: NA; d_call: NA; j_call: TRBJ2-7; v_call: TRBV19; cdr3_nt: TGTGCCAGTAGTATAAGGCTAGGCCTGGAGCAGTACTTC; cdr3_aa: CASSIRLGLEQYF
clone_size: NA; d_call: TRBD2; j_call: TRBJ2-5; v_call: TRBV5-5; cdr3_nt: TGTGCCAGCAGCTTGTCAACTAGCGGGAGCCGAGAGACCCAGTACTTC; cdr3_aa: CASSLSTSGSRETQYF
clone_size: NA; d_call: TRBD2; j_call: TRBJ2-3; v_call: TRBV18; cdr3_nt: TGTGCCAGCTCACCGTTGGGCGGGAGTTCGGGAGATACGCAGTATTTT; cdr3_aa: CASSPLGGSSGDTQYF
clone_size: NA; d_call: TRBD2; j_call: TRBJ2-2; v_call: TRBV6-6; cdr3_nt: TGTGCCAGCAGTGTCCTAGCGGGAGGGTTCGGGGAGCTGTTTTTT; cdr3_aa: CASSVLAGGFGELFF
clone_size: NA; d_call: TRBD2; j_call: TRBJ2-7; v_call: TRBV10-3; cdr3_nt: TGTGCCACGGGGCGGGGGTTCTCCTACGAGCAGTACTTC; cdr3_aa: CATGRGFSYEQYF
clone_size: NA; d_call: TRBD1; j_call: TRBJ1-1; v_call: TRBV16; cdr3_nt: TGTGCCAGCAGCCAAAAGTCACAGGGGCGGGCTGAAGCTTTCTTT; cdr3_aa: CASSQKSQGRAEAFF
clone_size: NA; d_call: NA; j_call: TRBJ2-3; v_call: TRBV4-2; cdr3_nt: TGTGCCAGCAGCCAAGAGCCGTCTGGTCGGGGGACGGCAGATACGCAGTATTTT; cdr3_aa: CASSQEPSGRGTADTQYF
clone_size: few; d_call: TRBD2; j_call: TRBJ2-3; v_call: TRBV9; cdr3_nt: TGTGTCAGCAGCACGCGGACTAGCGGGGGTAGCACAGATACGCAGTATTTT; cdr3_aa: CVSSTRTSGGSTDTQYF
clone_size: NA; d_call: TRBD1; j_call: TRBJ1-2; v_call: TRBV9; cdr3_nt: TGTGCCAGCAGCGGGACAGGGAGCGGCTACACCTTC; cdr3_aa: CASSGTGSGYTF
clone_size: NA; d_call: TRBD1; j_call: TRBJ2-7; v_call: TRBV11-2; cdr3_nt: TGTGCCAGCAGTACCGGGACAGGGCTTTACGAGCAGTACTTC; cdr3_aa: CASSTGTGLYEQYF
clone_size: medium-sized; d_call: TRBD1; j_call: TRBJ1-2; v_call: TRBV29-1; cdr3_nt: TGCAGCGATGGGACAGGGGCCGACTGGGGAGGCTACACCTTC; cdr3_aa: CSDGTGADWGGYTF
clone_size: NA; d_call: NA; j_call: TRBJ2-1; v_call: TRBV7-6; cdr3_nt: TGTGCCAGCAGCTCTCTGAACTTCTACAATGAGCAGTTCTTC; cdr3_aa: CASSSLNFYNEQFF
clone_size: NA; d_call: NA; j_call: TRBJ2-1; v_call: TRBV6-5; cdr3_nt: TGTGCCAGCAGTTACCTCGCGGTAGCGCCCAATGAGCAGTTCTTC; cdr3_aa: CASSYLAVAPNEQFF
clone_size: NA; d_call: NA; j_call: TRBJ2-1; v_call: TRBV5-1; cdr3_nt: TGCGCCAGCACCCTAACAGGGTACAATGAGCAGTTCTTC; cdr3_aa: CASTLTGYNEQFF
clone_size: NA; d_call: NA; j_call: TRBJ2-1; v_call: TRBV7-9; cdr3_nt: TGTGCCAGCGTAATGAGGGGGAATGGGGAAAAGCAGTTCTTC; cdr3_aa: CASVMRGNGEKQFF
clone_size: few; d_call: NA; j_call: TRBJ1-1; v_call: TRBV5-4; cdr3_nt: TGTGCCAGCAGCTTGGGACAGCCCCCGATGAACACTGAAGCTTTCTTT; cdr3_aa: CASSLGQPPMNTEAFF
clone_size: NA; d_call: NA; j_call: TRBJ2-6; v_call: TRBV5-1; cdr3_nt: TGCGCCAGCAGCTTCCAGGGGACAGGGGCCAACGTCCTGACTTTC; cdr3_aa: CASSFQGTGANVLTF
clone_size: NA; d_call: NA; j_call: TRBJ2-2; v_call: TRBV13; cdr3_nt: TGTGCCAGCAGCTCCCTCCAGGGAACCGGGGAGCTGTTTTTT; cdr3_aa: CASSSLQGTGELFF
clone_size: NA; d_call: TRBD2; j_call: TRBJ2-5; v_call: TRBV6-6; cdr3_nt: TGTGCCAGCAGCCGTCCCCTAGCGGGAGGGGAAGAGACCCAGTACTTC; cdr3_aa: CASSRPLAGGEETQYF
clone_size: NA; d_call: NA; j_call: TRBJ2-2; v_call: TRBV4-1; cdr3_nt: TGCGCCAGCAGCCAAGGGGGGCTGACCGGGGAGCTGTTTTTT; cdr3_aa: CASSQGGLTGELFF
clone_size: NA; d_call: TRBD1; j_call: TRBJ1-2; v_call: TRBV19; cdr3_nt: TGTGCCAGTAGTATCCCAACCGGGACAGCGCTCGGTGGCTACACCTTC; cdr3_aa: CASSIPTGTALGGYTF
clone_size: NA; d_call: NA; j_call: TRBJ2-4; v_call: TRBV10-2; cdr3_nt: TGCGCCAGCAGTGCCCCCCAGGGGGCCAAAAACATTCAGTACTTC; cdr3_aa: CASSAPQGAKNIQYF
clone_size: NA; d_call: TRBD1; j_call: TRBJ2-1; v_call: TRBV19; cdr3_nt: TGTGCCAGTAGTAGGAGACAGGGGGCCGATGAGCAGTTCTTC; cdr3_aa: CASSRRQGADEQFF
clone_size: once; d_call: TRBD2; j_call: TRBJ2-1; v_call: TRBV4-1; cdr3_nt: TGCGCCAGCAGGGGACTAGCGTATAACGGTGAGCAGTTCTTC; cdr3_aa: CASRGLAYNGEQFF
clone_size: NA; d_call: NA; j_call: TRBJ1-2; v_call: TRBV5-5; cdr3_nt: TGTGCCAGCAGCCGCGGCTCGACAGAAAATGGCTACACCTTC; cdr3_aa: CASSRGSTENGYTF
clone_size: NA; d_call: TRBD2; j_call: TRBJ2-3; v_call: TRBV29-1; cdr3_nt: TGCAGCGTTGGGGATCGGGGACTAGCGGACCCCAGGAGGAGCACAGATACGCAGTATTTT; cdr3_aa: CSVGDRGLADPRRSTDTQYF
clone_size: NA; d_call: NA; j_call: TRBJ2-3; v_call: TRBV6-1; cdr3_nt: TGTGCCAGCAGGAGAGGAGGGGATACAGATACGCAGTATTTT; cdr3_aa: CASRRGGDTDTQYF
clone_size: NA; d_call: NA; j_call: TRBJ2-5; v_call: TRBV5-4; cdr3_nt: TGTGCCAGCAGCTCTGCAGGTCTCCAGGAGACCCAGTACTTC; cdr3_aa: CASSSAGLQETQYF